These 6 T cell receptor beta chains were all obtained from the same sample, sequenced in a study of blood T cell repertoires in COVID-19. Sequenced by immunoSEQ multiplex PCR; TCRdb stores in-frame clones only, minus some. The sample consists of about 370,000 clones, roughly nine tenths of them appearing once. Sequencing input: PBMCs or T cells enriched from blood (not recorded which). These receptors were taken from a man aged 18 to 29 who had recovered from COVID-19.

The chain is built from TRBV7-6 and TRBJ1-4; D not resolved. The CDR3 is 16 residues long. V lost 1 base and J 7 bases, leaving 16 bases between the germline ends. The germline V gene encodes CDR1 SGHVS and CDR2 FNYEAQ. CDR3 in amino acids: CASSLVEVWYGEKLFF. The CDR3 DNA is TGTGCCAGCAGCTTAGTAGAGGTTTGGTATGGTGAAAAACTGTTTTTT.

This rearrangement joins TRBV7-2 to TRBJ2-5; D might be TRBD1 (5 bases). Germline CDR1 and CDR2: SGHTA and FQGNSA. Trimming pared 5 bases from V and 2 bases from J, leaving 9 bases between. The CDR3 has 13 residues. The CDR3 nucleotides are TGTGCCAGCAGCCGAGACAGACAAGAGACCCAGTACTTC. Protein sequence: CASSRDRQETQYF.

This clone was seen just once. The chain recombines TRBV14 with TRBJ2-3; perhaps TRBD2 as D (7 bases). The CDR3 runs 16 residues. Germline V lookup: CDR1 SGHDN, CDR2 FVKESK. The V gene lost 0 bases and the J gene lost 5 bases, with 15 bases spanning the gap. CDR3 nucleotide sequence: TGTGCCAGCAGCCAAGATCATGGGGGGGCCGTAGATACGCAGTATTTT. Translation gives CASSQDHGGAVDTQYF.

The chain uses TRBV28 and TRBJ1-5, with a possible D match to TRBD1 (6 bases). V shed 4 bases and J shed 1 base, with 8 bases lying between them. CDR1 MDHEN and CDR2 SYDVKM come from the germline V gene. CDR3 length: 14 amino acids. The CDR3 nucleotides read TGTGCCAGCAGTTCAAGGGGGAGCAATCAGCCCCAGCATTTT. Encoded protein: CASSSRGSNQPQHF.

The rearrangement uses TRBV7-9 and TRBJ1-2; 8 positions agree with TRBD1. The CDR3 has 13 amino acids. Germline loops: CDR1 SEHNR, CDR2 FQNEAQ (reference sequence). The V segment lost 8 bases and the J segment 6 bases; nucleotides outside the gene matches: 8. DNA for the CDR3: TGTGCCAGCTCCCCCCAGGGGGCAGATGGCTACACCTTC. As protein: CASSPQGADGYTF.

The CDR3 sequence is CASSLGLAVGDEQFF. CDR3 DNA sequence: TGTGCCAGCAGCTTAGGACTAGCGGTGGGAGATGAGCAGTTCTTC. This sequence joins TRBV11-3 and TRBJ2-1, with 9 nucleotides matching TRBD2. The CDR3 runs to 15 residues. V shed 1 base, J shed 8 bases, and the junction held 6 bases outside the gene matches. The V gene's germline CDR1 is SGHNT and CDR2 YENEEA.